This entry concerns a single TCR beta chain. This clonotype was detected only a few times. This receptor's antigen is unknown. The junction and the germline gene differ at one end; a read error may be behind it. The data originate from a study of T-cell memory formation after mild COVID-19 (dated by TCRdb to 2020 to 2022). With respect to the entire study: TCR sequence clusters from the two donors were largely donor specific. In a couple of donors, T-cell clones that expanded and contracted after mild COVID-19 were tracked by sequencing TCRalpha and TCRbeta repertoires over time. The cohort comprised two young, previously healthy adult volunteers, one female and one male.

Ficoll-Paque density gradient centrifugation was used to isolate PBMCs. The sequencer listed for this sample is Illumina NovaSeq 6000. TCRalpha and TCRbeta cDNA libraries were constructed by 5'RACE with constant-segment primers, with sample barcodes and unique molecular identifiers being introduced. RNA was extracted from every sample with Trizol reagent. The libraries were amplified in two PCR steps, and the second step added a second sample barcode and Illumina TruSeq adapters. The libraries were sequenced on an Illumina NovaSeq using 2 x 150 bp paired-end reads. As for the original processing: With migec v1.2.7, reads were demultiplexed and then collapsed into UMI-guided consensus sequences. Using mixcr v2.1.11, the UMI consensuses were aligned to TRA and TRB V and J templates and assembled into clonotypes. A clonotype was counted as expanded or contracted only when both edgeR and NoisET called the clonotype significant, with the noise models trained on biological replicates. edgeR calls used a false discovery rate-adjusted p below 0.01 and a log2 fold-change threshold of 1. As an exploratory analysis of dynamics, max-normalized trajectories of the 1000 most abundant clonotypes were examined by PCA with hierarchical clustering. Each responding clone was given a CD4 or CD8 phenotype based on the CD4+ and CD8+ repertoires, which had been sequenced separately. TCRdb ran its own pipeline on the public reads, namely fastp trimming at Q25 and MiXCR clone calling, and kept in-frame beta chains. CDR3 protein sequences are deduplicated, and each keeps its most common genes and DNA. These V and J calls originate from TCRdb's pipeline instead of the authors' own analysis. The sample table records about 150,000 distinct CDR3 sequences; roughly a quarter of these occur just once. Roughly 24% of the sample lies in the top ten.

Taken from cysteine to phenylalanine, the CDR3 has 14 residues. Only the CDR3 portion is preserved as DNA: 42 bases, with reading frame beginning at the first base. Sequences SSHAT (CDR1) and FNYEAQ (CDR2) are obtained from the germline V gene (reference sequence). The investigation overall reported the following: The study included only a couple of mild cases, and larger cohorts that include severe cases with pre-infection samples were judged to be necessary. The detection of some responding clones in pre-infection memory suggests that pre-existing cross-reactive memory T cells joined the SARS-CoV-2 response. Contracting CD4+ clones were located mainly in the CM and EM memory subsets, whereas CD8+ clones were found to be enriched in EMRA. Clones contracting from day 15 to 85 had balanced CD4/CD8 phenotypes, while a second wave expanding from day 15 to 37 was biased towards CD4+. Whether the second-wave clones peaking on day 37 were SARS-CoV-2 specific was not confirmed.

Input material: PBMCs or a T cell subset sorted from them (not recorded which). The sequence is built from TRBV7-7 and TRBJ2-2, with the D gene uncertain. The TCR sequence derives from an adult woman who had mild COVID-19 (a few samples of this study predate the infection). The sample titles of this study are shuffled in the database, so cell type and time point are left out; the donor was told from shared clones. The encoded CDR3 is CASSLRQDPGELFF. The nucleotide sequence is given as TGTGCTAGCAGCTTGAGGCAGGACCCCGGGGAGCTGTTTTTT.